This paragraph reports one TCR beta chain. TCRdb fed the RT-PCR reads into MiXCR, producing one record per CDR3 protein. The profile shows almost 600,000 distinct CDR3 sequences, 14% of them singletons. The sample belongs to a study of response to subunit inactivated influenza vaccine. The CDR3 has 16 residues. Germline lookup yields CDR1 GTSNPN and CDR2 SVGIG (reference sequence). V was clipped by 3 bases and J by 0 bases, with 15 bases between them. The origin of this receptor is a man aged 45 to 65 who received an inactivated influenza vaccine. The sequenced sample was PBMCs from blood, obtained roughly 13 days after vaccination. The V gene is TRBV30, the J gene TRBJ2-1, with D possibly being TRBD2 (6 bases). The CDR3 is CAWSVRSGHSYNEQFF. CDR3 nucleotides: TGTGCCTGGAGCGTTAGAAGCGGGCACTCCTACAATGAGCAGTTCTTC.